The 10 T cell receptor beta chains listed next were all sequenced from one sample in a study of blood T cells in healthy people across ages. PCR was performed a second time for roughly 7 to 11 cycles using a sample-barcoded 5' primer and a J-beta primer mix. MiXCR, run by TCRdb on the 5' RACE reads, gives a single entry per CDR3 protein. The sample holds 1.5 million to 2 million distinct CDR3 sequences; about 35% are singletons and the top ten take around 10%. Sequencing used blood. Source of these receptors: a woman aged 25 to 39 in good health.

This clonotype turned up a few times. The chain links TRBV7-3 to TRBJ2-1, with a tentative D call TRBD1 (6 bases). The V end was cut by 2 bases, the J end by 4 bases, with 12 bases between. The CDR3 length is 15 residues. The germline V gene has CDR1 SGHTA and CDR2 FQGTGA. This CDR3 reads CASSLSQGKYNEQFF. In nucleotides, the CDR3 is TGTGCCAGCAGCTTATCACAGGGTAAATACAATGAGCAGTTCTTC.

The chain has TRBV20-1 and TRBJ2-7; maybe TRBD1 (6 bases). The V and J ends lost 5 bases and 3 bases respectively, with 17 bases between them. Germline loops: CDR1 DFQATT, CDR2 SNEGSKA (reference sequence). The CDR3 has 14 residues. The CDR3 nucleotides read TGCAGTGCTCTAAGGGACATGACCCGCTACGAGCAGTACTTC. Protein product: CSALRDMTRYEQYF.

This clonotype was observed a single time. One base away lies a much larger clone, so this may be a sequencing read error. The chain links TRBV27 to TRBJ2-5; D is unresolved. The CDR3 extends over 15 amino acids. From germline, CDR1 is MNHEY and CDR2 SMNVEV (reference sequence). V shed 6 bases and J shed 3 bases, with 17 bases lying between them. CDR3 sequence (DNA): TGTGCCAGCAGCCCCAAGAGCCAGAAAAAAGAGACCCAGTACTTC. This sequence encodes CASSPKSQKKETQYF.

The rearrangement joins TRBV5-4 to TRBJ2-7; 7 bases line up with TRBD2. The J segment lost 6 bases and the V segment lost 4 bases, leaving 7 bases of the junction unmatched. CDR1 SGHNT and CDR2 YYREEE come from the germline V gene (reference sequence). The length of the CDR3 is 13 residues. DNA of the CDR3: TGTGCCAGCAGCCCCGGACTAGTCCCCGAGCAGTACTTC. Amino acids: CASSPGLVPEQYF. The variable domain in full, with the rest retrieved from reference TRBV5-4 and TRBJ2-7, is ETGVTQSPTHLIKTRGQQVTLRCSSQSGHNTVSWYQQALGQGPQFIFQYYREEENGRGNFPPRFSGLQFPNYSSELNVNALELDDSALYLCASSPGLVPEQYFGPGTRLTVT.

The chain carries TRBV30 and TRBJ2-3; a possible D gene is TRBD2 (6 bases). This CDR3 has 16 residues. V was trimmed by 4 bases and J by 0 bases, leaving 17 bases between them. From germline, CDR1 is GTSNPN and CDR2 SVGIG (reference sequence). The CDR3 loop is CAWTVLEGLSTDTQYF. DNA of the CDR3: TGTGCCTGGACAGTCTTGGAGGGCCTCAGCACAGATACGCAGTATTTT.

The V gene is TRBV6-1, the J gene TRBJ1-2, with TRBD1 as a possible D gene (5 bases). Trimming shortened V by 1 base and J by 3 bases, and 12 bases separated the two germline ends. This CDR3 has 15 amino acids. CDR1 MNHNS and CDR2 SASEGT come from the germline V gene. The CDR3 region is CASSEGQGDDYGYTF. The CDR3 nucleotides read TGTGCCAGCAGTGAAGGGCAGGGCGATGACTATGGCTACACCTTC.

This clonotype has just a few counts. The rearrangement links TRBV5-6 to TRBJ1-1; D perhaps matches TRBD1 (6 bases). V was clipped by 0 bases and J by 10 bases, with 13 bases between them. The CDR3 is 13 residues long. Germline CDR1 SGHDT, CDR2 YYEEEE. CDR3 DNA: TGTGCCAGCAGCTTGGCCTCCAGGGGACGAGCTTTCTTT. As protein: CASSLASRGRAFF.

The rearrangement joins TRBV20-1 to TRBJ2-3; 12 bases align to TRBD2. Trimming cost V 5 bases and J 0 bases; bases outside gene matches: 9. The germline V gene has CDR1 DFQATT and CDR2 SNEGSKA (reference sequence). CDR3 length equals 17 residues. The CDR3 region is CSASSGGARYSTDTQYF. CDR3 sequence (DNA): TGCAGTGCTTCTAGCGGGGGGGCCCGTTATAGCACAGATACGCAGTATTTT.

With regard to this clonotype: This may be a read error: a much more frequent sequence differs by one nucleotide. The J gene is TRBJ1-1, the V gene TRBV29-1; D not resolved. Germline values: CDR1 SQVTM, CDR2 ANQGSEA. V was clipped by 4 bases and J by 1 base, with 7 bases between them. This CDR3 contains 12 residues. The CDR3 protein is CSVGRTNTEAFF. The CDR3 region has the DNA TGCAGCGTTGGTCGGACGAACACTGAAGCTTTCTTT.

A few counts support this clonotype. V usage is TRBV14 and J usage is TRBJ2-1, with 11 bases aligning to TRBD2. Germline V gene lookup returns CDR1 SGHDN and CDR2 FVKESK. With V trimmed by 2 bases and J by 4 bases, 4 bases remained unmatched. The CDR3 spans 16 residues. In nucleotides, the CDR3 is TGTGCCAGCAGCCAAAATCTAGCGGGGGGTTACAATGAGCAGTTCTTC. Protein: CASSQNLAGGYNEQFF.